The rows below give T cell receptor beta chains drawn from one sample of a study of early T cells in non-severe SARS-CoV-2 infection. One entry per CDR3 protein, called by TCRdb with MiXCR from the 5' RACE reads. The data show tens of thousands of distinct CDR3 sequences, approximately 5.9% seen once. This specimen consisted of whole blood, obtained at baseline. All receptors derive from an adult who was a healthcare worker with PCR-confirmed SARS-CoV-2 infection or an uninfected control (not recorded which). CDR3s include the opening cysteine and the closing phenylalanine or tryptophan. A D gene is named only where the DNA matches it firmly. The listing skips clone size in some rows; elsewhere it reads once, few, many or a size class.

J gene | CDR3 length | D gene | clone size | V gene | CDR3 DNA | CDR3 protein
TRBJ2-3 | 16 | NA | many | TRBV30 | TGTGCCTGGAGAGCCAGGCGGGGACTTATCACAGATACGCAGTATTTT | CAWRARRGLITDTQYF
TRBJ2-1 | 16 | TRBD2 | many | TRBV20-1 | TGCAGTGCTAAACGACTAGCGGGGGGGATGTACAATGAGCAGTTCTTC | CSAKRLAGGMYNEQFF
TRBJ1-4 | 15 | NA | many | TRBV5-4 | TGTGCCAGCAGCCGAGGGGCCAGTTCTAATGAAAAACTGTTTTTT | CASSRGASSNEKLFF
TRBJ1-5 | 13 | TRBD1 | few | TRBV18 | TGTGCCAGCACACAGGGGGTCAATCAGCCCCAGCATTTT | CASTQGVNQPQHF
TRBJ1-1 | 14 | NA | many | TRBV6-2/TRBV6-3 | TGTGCCAGCAGCTTCCAGGGGTTGAACACTGAAGCTTTCTTT | CASSFQGLNTEAFF
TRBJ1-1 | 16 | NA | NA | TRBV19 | TGTGCCAGTAAGGAGAGGATCACACGCGTCAACACTGAAGCTTTCTTT | CASKERITRVNTEAFF
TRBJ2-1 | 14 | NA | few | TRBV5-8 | TGTGCCAGCAGCGTCTTCTGGGGGGCGGATGAGCAGTTCTTC | CASSVFWGADEQFF
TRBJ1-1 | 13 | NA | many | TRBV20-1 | TGCAGTGTGAGTACGGGACTGAACACTGAAGCTTTCTTT | CSVSTGLNTEAFF
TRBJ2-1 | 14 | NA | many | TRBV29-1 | TGCAGCGTTTGGACGGGGAGCTCCTACAATGAGCAGTTCTTC | CSVWTGSSYNEQFF
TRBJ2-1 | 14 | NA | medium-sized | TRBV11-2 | TGTGCCAGCAGCCGAACGGGGGGCCGCAATGAGCAGTTCTTC | CASSRTGGRNEQFF
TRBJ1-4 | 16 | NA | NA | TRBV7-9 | TGTGCCAGCAGCCCCGATCGGGGCAGAACTAATGAAAAACTGTTTTTT | CASSPDRGRTNEKLFF
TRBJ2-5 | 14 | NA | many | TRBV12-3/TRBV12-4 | TGTGCCAGCAGTTATGGGATCGGGCAAGAGACCCAGTACTTC | CASSYGIGQETQYF
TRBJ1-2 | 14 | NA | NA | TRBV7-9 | TGTGCCAGCAGCTTAACAGCGAGAAACTATGGCTACACCTTC | CASSLTARNYGYTF